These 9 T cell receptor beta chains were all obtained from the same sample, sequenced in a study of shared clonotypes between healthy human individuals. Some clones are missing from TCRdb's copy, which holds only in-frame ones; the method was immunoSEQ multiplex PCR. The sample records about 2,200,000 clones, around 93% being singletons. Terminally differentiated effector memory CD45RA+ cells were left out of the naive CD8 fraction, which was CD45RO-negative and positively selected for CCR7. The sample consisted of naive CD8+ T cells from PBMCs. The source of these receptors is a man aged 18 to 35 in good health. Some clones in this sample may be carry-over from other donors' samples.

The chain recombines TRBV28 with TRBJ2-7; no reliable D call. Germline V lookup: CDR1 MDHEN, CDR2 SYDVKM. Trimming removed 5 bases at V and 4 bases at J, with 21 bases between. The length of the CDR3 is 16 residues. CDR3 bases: TGTGCCAGCAGTCCAATTCGGACGGATTTGAAGTACGAGCAGTACTTC. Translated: CASSPIRTDLKYEQYF.

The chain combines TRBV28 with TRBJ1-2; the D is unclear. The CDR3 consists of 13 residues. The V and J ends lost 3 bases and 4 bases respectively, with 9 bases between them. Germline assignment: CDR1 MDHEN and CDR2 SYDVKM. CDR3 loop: CASSFTFSYGYTF. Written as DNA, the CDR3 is TGTGCCAGCAGTTTCACATTCTCCTATGGCTACACCTTC.

The CDR3 spells CASSQAVGVRDTQYF. The CDR3 DNA sequence: TGCGCCAGCAGCCAAGCGGTGGGAGTGAGAGATACGCAGTATTTT. This sequence joins TRBV4-1 and TRBJ2-3, with D perhaps matching TRBD2 (5 bases). Trimming shortened V by 1 base and J by 5 bases, and 13 bases separated the two germline ends. The germline V gene has CDR1 MGHRA and CDR2 YSYEKL. This CDR3 is 15 amino acids long.

The CDR3 sequence is CASSEGWSTAYEQYF. Here the CDR3 DNA reads TGTGCCAGCAGTGAAGGTTGGAGCACTGCCTACGAGCAGTACTTC. This chain connects TRBV6-1 to TRBJ2-7; D not resolved. V lost 1 base to trimming and J lost 2 bases, with 12 bases between them. CDR3 length: 15 residues. The germline CDR1 and CDR2 sequences are MNHNS and SASEGT.

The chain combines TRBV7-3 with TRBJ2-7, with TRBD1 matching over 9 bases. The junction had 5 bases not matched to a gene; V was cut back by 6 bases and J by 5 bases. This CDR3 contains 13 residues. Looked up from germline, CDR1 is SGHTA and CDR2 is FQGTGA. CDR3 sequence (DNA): TGTGCCAGCAGTACAGGGGGCAGAAACGAGCAGTACTTC. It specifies CASSTGGRNEQYF.

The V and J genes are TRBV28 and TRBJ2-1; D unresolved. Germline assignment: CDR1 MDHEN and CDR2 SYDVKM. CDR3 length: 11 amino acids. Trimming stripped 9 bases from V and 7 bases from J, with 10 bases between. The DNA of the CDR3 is TGTGCCAGTAGAAAGTGGAATGAGCAGTTCTTC. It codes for CASRKWNEQFF.

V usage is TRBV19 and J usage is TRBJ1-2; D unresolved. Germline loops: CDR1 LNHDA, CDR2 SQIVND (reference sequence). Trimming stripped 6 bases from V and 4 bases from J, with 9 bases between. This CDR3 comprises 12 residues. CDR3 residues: CASREDPYGYTF. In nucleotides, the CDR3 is TGTGCCAGTAGGGAAGACCCCTATGGCTACACCTTC. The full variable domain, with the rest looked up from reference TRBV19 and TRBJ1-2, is DGGITQSPKYLFRKEGQNVTLSCEQNLNHDAMYWYRQDPGQGLRLIYYSQIVNDFQKGDIAEGYSVSREKKESFPLTVTSAQKNPTAFYLCASREDPYGYTFGSGTRLTVV.

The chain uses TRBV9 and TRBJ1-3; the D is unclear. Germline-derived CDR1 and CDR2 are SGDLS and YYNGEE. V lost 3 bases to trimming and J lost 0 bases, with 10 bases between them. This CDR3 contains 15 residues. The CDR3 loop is CASSGSPSSGNTIYF. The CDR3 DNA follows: TGTGCCAGCAGCGGCAGTCCTAGCTCTGGAAACACCATATATTTT.

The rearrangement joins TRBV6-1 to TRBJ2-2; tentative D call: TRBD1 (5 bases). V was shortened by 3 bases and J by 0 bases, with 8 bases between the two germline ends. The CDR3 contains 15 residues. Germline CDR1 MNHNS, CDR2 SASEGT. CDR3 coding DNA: TGTGCCAGCAGTGATGTAGGGGCGAACACCGGGGAGCTGTTTTTT. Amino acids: CASSDVGANTGELFF.